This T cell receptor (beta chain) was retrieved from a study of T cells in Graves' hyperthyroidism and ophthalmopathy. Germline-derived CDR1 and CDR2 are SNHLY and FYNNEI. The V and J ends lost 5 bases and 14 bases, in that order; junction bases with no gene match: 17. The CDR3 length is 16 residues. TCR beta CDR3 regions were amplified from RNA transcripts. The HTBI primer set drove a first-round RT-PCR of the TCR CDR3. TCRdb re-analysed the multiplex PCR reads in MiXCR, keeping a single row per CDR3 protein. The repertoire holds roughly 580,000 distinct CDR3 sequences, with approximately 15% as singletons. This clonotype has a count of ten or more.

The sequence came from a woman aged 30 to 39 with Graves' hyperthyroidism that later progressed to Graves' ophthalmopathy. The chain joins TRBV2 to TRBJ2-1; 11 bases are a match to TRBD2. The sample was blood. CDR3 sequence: CASSSSGTSGLPLKFF. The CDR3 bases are TGTGCCAGCAGTTCTAGCGGGACTAGCGGTTTACCATTGAAGTTCTTC.